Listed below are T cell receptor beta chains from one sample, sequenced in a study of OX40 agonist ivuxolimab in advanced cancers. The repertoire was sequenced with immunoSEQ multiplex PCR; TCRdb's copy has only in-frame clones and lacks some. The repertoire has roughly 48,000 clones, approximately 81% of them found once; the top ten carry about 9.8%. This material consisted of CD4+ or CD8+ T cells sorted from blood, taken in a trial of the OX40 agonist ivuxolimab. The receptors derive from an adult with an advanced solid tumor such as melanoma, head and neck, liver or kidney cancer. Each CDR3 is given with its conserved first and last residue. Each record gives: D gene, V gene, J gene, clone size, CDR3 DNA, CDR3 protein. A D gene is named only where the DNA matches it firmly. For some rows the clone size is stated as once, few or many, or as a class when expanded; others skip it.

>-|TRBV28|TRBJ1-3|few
TGTGCCAGCAGTTTAGGGTTTTCGACCTCTGGAAACACCATATATTTT
CASSLGFSTSGNTIYF
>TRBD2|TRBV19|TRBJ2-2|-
TGTGCCAGTAGTAGCGGGAGGGGCACCGGGGAGCTGTTTTTT
CASSSGRGTGELFF
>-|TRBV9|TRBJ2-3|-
TGTGCCAGCAGCCCTGGGGCTAGCGTAGATACGCAGTATTTT
CASSPGASVDTQYF
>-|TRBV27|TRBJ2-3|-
TGTGCCAGCACTTTCTTTGGCAGGGTAACAGATACGCAGTATTTT
CASTFFGRVTDTQYF
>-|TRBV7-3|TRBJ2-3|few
TGTGCCAGCAGCTTGGGGGGGCAGGCCCAGGATACGCAGTATTTT
CASSLGGQAQDTQYF
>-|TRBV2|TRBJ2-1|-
TGTGCCAGTAAGCGGCTGCTCGGGGTTTACAATGAGCAGTTCTTC
CASKRLLGVYNEQFF
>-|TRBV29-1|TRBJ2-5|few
TGCAGCGTGGTGCCGGTACAGGTTCCTCAAGAGACCCAGTACTTC
CSVVPVQVPQETQYF
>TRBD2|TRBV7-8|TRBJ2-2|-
TGTGCCAACCCGGGGGAGGGAGGGACGACCGGGGAGCTGTTTTTT
CANPGEGGTTGELFF
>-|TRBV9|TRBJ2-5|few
TGTGCCAGCAGCGTAGAACAGGGAACCCAGTACTTC
CASSVEQGTQYF
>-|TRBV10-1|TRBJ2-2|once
TGCGCCAGCAGTGAGCAGAGGAGGGGGGAGCTGTTTTTT
CASSEQRRGELFF
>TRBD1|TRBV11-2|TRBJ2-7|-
TGTGCCAGCAGCGTACCAGGGACAGCCTACGAGCAGTACTTC
CASSVPGTAYEQYF
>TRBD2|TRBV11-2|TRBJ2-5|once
TGTGCCAGCAGCTTAGATATGGCTAGCGGGACGCTTGGGACCCAGTACTTC
CASSLDMASGTLGTQYF
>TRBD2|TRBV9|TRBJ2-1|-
TGTGCCAGCAGCGTAAGACTAGCGGGAGTGGAGAATGAGCAGTTCTTC
CASSVRLAGVENEQFF
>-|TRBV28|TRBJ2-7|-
TGTGCCAGCAGCTCACTACGGTACGAGCAGTACTTC
CASSSLRYEQYF
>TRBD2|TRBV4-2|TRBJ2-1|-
TGTGCCAGCAGCCAAGATAGCGGGAGATTCGGATCGGGTAGCAATGAGCAGTTCTTC
CASSQDSGRFGSGSNEQFF
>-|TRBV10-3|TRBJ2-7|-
TGTGCCATCAGTGATCGGCAATCCTACGAGCAGTACTTC
CAISDRQSYEQYF
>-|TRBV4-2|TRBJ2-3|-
TGTGCCAGCAGCCAAGAAGGGAGTGCGACAGATACGCAGTATTTT
CASSQEGSATDTQYF
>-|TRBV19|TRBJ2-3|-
TGTGCCAGTAGTATATCAAATACGCAGTATTTT
CASSISNTQYF
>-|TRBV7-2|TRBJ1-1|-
TGTGCCAGCAGCTCCCAACAGAACACTGAAGCTTTCTTT
CASSSQQNTEAFF
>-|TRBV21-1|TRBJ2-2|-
TGTGCCAGCAGCAAAAGAGGGGGATGCACCGGGGAGCTGTTTTTT
CASSKRGGCTGELFF
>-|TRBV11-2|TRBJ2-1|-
TGTGCCAGCAGCCTCTACGGAGGCTCCTACAATGAGCAGTTCTTC
CASSLYGGSYNEQFF
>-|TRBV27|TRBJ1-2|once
TGTGCCAGCAGGCCAAGACCGGACGCTAACTATGGCTACACCTTC
CASRPRPDANYGYTF
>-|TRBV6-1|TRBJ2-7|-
TGTGCCAGCAGTGAAGTCTGGGACTCCTACGAGCAGTACTTC
CASSEVWDSYEQYF
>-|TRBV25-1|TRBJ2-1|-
TGTGCCAGCAGGAGAGACAATGAGCAGTTCTTC
CASRRDNEQFF
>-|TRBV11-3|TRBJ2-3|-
TGTGCCAGCAGCTTAGGAGGGGTGCTCGTAGATACGCAGTATTTT
CASSLGGVLVDTQYF
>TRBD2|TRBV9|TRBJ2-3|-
TGTGCCAGCAGCCCCCTAGCGGGAGCGGCAGATACGCAGTATTTT
CASSPLAGAADTQYF
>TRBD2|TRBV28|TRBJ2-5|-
TGTGCCAGCAGTGATCCTATAGCGGGAGGCGGGGAGACCCAGTACTTC
CASSDPIAGGGETQYF
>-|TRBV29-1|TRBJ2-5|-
TGCAGCGTTGAAGGTCGGGCACAAGAGACCCAGTACTTC
CSVEGRAQETQYF
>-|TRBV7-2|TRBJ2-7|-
TGTGCCAGCAGCTTATTTACAAGACGAAGTAGCTCCTACGAGCAGTACTTC
CASSLFTRRSSSYEQYF
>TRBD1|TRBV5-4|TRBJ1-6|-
TGTGCCAGCAGCCATGACAGGGGGGAAAGTTCACCCCTCCACTTT
CASSHDRGESSPLHF
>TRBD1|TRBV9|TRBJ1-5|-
TGTGCCAGCAACAGGGGAATAAGCAATCAGCCCCAGCATTTT
CASNRGISNQPQHF
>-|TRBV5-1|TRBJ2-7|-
TGCGCCAGCAGCTTGGATAGGACACTGTACGAGCAGTACTTC
CASSLDRTLYEQYF
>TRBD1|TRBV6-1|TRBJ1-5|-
TGTGCCAGCAGTGGAACAGGGGGACAGCAGCCCCAGCATTTT
CASSGTGGQQPQHF
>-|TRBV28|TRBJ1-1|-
TGTGCCACCACGGCGCTTGGGAGATTCGACACTGAAGCTTTCTTT
CATTALGRFDTEAFF
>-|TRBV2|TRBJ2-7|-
TGTGCCAGCAGTGGGAAATACGAGCAGTACTTC
CASSGKYEQYF
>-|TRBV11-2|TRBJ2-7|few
TGTGCCAGCAGCTATATCTACGAGCAGTACTTC
CASSYIYEQYF
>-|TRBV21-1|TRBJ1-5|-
TGTGCCAGCAGCAAAGCTACCCGACATGCTTCTCCTGGGGATCAGCCCCAGCATTTT
CASSKATRHASPGDQPQHF